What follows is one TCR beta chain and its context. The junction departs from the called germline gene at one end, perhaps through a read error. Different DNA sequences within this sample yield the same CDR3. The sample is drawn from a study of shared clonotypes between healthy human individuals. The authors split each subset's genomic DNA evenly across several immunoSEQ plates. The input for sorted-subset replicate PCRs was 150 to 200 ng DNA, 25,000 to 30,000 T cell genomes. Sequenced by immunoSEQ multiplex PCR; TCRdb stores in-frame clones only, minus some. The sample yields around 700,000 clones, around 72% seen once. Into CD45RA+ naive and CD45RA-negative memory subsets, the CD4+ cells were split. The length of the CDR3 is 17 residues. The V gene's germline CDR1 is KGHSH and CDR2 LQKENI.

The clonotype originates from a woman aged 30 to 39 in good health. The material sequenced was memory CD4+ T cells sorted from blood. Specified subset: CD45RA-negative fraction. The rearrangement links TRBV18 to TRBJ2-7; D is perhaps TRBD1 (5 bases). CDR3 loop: CASSLFSLQDSSYEQYF. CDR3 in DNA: TGTGCCAGCTCACTCTTCAGCTTACAGGATAGCTCCTACGAGCAGTACTTT.